One sample yielded the 5 T cell receptor beta chains listed below, sequenced in a study of blood T cell repertoires in COVID-19. Repertoires were generated with immunoSEQ multiplex PCR, while TCRdb's copy carries only in-frame clones and drops some. The sample records some 190,000 clones, around 76% being singletons. Input material: peripheral blood. All receptors derive from a woman between 45 and 60 years old with active or convalescent COVID-19.

This chain connects TRBV28 to TRBJ2-6, with D possibly being TRBD2 (6 bases). Per the germline V gene, CDR1 is MDHEN and CDR2 is SYDVKM. The CDR3 is 17 residues long. V lost 7 bases and J lost 0, with 16 bases in between. The CDR3 sequence is CASTSGTDYSGANVLTF. The CDR3 nucleotides read TGTGCCAGCACCTCAGGGACTGACTACTCTGGGGCCAACGTCCTGACTTTC.

The CDR3 loop reads CASTGAWDTQYF. CDR3 nucleotide sequence: TGTGCCAGTACAGGCGCTTGGGATACGCAGTATTTT. This chain joins TRBV19 and TRBJ2-3; D not certain. CDR1 and CDR2 (germline): LNHDA, SQIVND (reference sequence). This CDR3 has 12 amino acids. V was shortened by 7 bases and J by 6 bases, with 11 bases between the two germline ends.

This clone has ten or more counts. The chain uses TRBV7-6 and TRBJ1-3; D remains ambiguous. The V end was cut by 5 bases, the J end by 0 bases, with 8 bases between. This CDR3 has 14 amino acids. Germline CDR1 SGHVS, CDR2 FNYEAQ. The CDR3 sequence: CASSPGYSGNTIYF. In DNA, the CDR3 is TGTGCCAGCAGCCCAGGATACTCTGGAAACACCATATATTTT.

The chain combines TRBV6-2 or TRBV6-3 with TRBJ2-5; 14 nucleotides agree with TRBD2. This CDR3 is built from 15 residues. The germline gives CDR1 MNHEY, CDR2 SVGEGT. V trimming: 0 bases; J trimming: 7 bases; junction bases outside the gene matches: 1. CDR3 region: CASSYSTSGGATQYF. In DNA form, the CDR3 reads TGTGCCAGCAGTTACTCGACTAGCGGGGGGGCGACCCAGTACTTC.

The rearrangement links TRBV25-1 to TRBJ1-1, with 7 bases fitting TRBD1. The CDR3 is made up of 15 amino acids. With 5 bases clipped from V and 1 base from J, the junction kept 7 bases outside the gene matches. Per germline, CDR1 MGHDK and CDR2 SYGVNS. Here the CDR3 DNA reads TGTGCCAGCAGTCCCACAGGGGATGAGAACACTGAAGCTTTCTTT. Its translation: CASSPTGDENTEAFF.